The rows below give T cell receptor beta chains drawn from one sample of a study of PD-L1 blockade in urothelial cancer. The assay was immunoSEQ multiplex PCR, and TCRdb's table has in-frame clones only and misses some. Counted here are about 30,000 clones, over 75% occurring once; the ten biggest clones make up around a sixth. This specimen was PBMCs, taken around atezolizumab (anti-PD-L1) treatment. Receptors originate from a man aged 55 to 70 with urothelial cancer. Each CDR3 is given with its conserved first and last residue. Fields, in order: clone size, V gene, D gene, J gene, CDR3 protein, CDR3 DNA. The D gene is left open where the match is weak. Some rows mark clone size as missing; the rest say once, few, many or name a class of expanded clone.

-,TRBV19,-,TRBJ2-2,CASSMDSGELFF,TGTGCCAGTAGTATGGACTCCGGGGAGCTGTTTTTT
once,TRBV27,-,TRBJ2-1,CASSLGPPFYNEQFF,TGTGCCAGCAGTTTAGGGCCGCCGTTCTACAATGAGCAGTTCTTC
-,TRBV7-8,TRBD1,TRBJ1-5,CASSTYRGDQPQHF,TGTGCCAGCAGCACATACAGGGGGGATCAGCCCCAGCATTTT
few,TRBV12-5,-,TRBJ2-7,CASGFGSPREQYF,TGTGCTAGTGGTTTCGGGAGCCCCAGGGAGCAGTACTTC
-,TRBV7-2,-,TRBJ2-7,CASSLGAGNYEQYF,TGTGCCAGCAGCTTAGGGGCAGGGAACTACGAGCAGTACTTC
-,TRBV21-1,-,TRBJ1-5,CASTPWGEAYSNQPQHF,TGTGCCAGCACCCCATGGGGGGAGGCTTATAGCAATCAGCCCCAGCATTTT
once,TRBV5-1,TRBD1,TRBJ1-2,CASGPGGLSGYTF,TGCGCCAGCGGTCCAGGGGGGCTTAGTGGCTACACCTTC
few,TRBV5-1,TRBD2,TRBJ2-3,CASMSGTSTDTQYF,TGCGCCAGCATGAGCGGGACCAGCACAGATACGCAGTATTTT
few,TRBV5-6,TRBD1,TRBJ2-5,CASSSTGGGKGQETQYF,TGTGCCAGCAGCTCCACAGGGGGCGGGAAGGGACAAGAGACCCAGTACTTC
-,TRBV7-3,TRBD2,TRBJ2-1,CASSLNPGRVDEQFF,TGTGCCAGCAGCTTAAATCCAGGGAGGGTCGATGAGCAGTTCTTC
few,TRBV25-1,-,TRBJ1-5,CASSPAGRWNQPQHF,TGTGCCAGCAGCCCCGCAGGGAGGTGGAATCAGCCCCAGCATTTT
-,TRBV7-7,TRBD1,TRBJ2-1,CASSRDSYNEQFF,TGTGCTAGCAGCCGGGACAGCTACAATGAGCAGTTCTTC
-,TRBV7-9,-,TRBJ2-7,CASSFKQGSDEQYF,TGTGCCAGCAGCTTCAAACAGGGTAGCGACGAGCAGTACTTC
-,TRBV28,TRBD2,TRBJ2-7,CASSRTSGSRLYEQYF,TGTGCCAGCAGTCGGACTAGCGGGAGCAGATTATACGAGCAGTACTTC
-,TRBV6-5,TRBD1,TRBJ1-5,CASSYSEGAEPQHF,TGTGCCAGCAGTTACTCGGAGGGGGCGGAGCCCCAGCATTTT
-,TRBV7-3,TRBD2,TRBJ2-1,CASSLSRVSGVRNEQFF,TGTGCCAGCAGCTTATCACGGGTTAGCGGGGTTCGAAATGAGCAGTTCTTC
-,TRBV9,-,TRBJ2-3,CASSPRLDTQYF,TGTGCCAGCAGCCCGCGGCTCGATACGCAGTATTTT
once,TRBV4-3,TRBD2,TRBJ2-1,CASSQAPGTIYNEQFF,TGCGCCAGCAGCCAAGCGCCGGGGACTATCTACAATGAGCAGTTCTTC
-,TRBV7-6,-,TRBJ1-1,CASSLESGESWRNTEAFF,TGTGCCAGCAGCTTAGAATCGGGGGAGTCGTGGCGGAACACTGAAGCTTTCTTT
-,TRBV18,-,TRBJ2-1,CASSPPPYSYNEQFF,TGTGCCAGCTCACCACCTCCTTACTCCTACAATGAGCAGTTCTTC
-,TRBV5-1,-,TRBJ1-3,CASSPPGDGNTIYF,TGCGCCAGCAGCCCTCCCGGGGATGGAAACACCATATATTTT
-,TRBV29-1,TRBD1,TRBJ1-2,CSVEAGQGAGGYTF,TGCAGCGTTGAGGCCGGACAGGGGGCAGGTGGCTACACCTTC
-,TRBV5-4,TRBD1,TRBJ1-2,CASRSLQGKYGYTF,TGTGCCAGCAGGTCCCTACAGGGGAAGTACGGCTACACCTTC
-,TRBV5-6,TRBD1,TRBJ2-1,CASSRQRTGYNEQFF,TGTGCCAGCAGCCGCCAGAGGACAGGCTACAATGAGCAGTTCTTC
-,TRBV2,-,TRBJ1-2,CASTTTGSGYTF,TGTGCCAGCACCACTACGGGGAGTGGCTACACCTTC
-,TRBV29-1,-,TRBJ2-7,CSVQRETYEQYF,TGCAGCGTTCAACGGGAGACCTACGAGCAGTACTTC
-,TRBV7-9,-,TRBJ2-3,CASSWTEGDTQYF,TGTGCCAGCAGCTGGACAGAAGGGGATACGCAGTATTTT
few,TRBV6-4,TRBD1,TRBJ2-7,CASGTGSGEQYF,TGTGCCAGCGGGACAGGGTCTGGCGAGCAGTACTTC
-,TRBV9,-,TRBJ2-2,CASSYGGNTGELFF,TGTGCCAGCAGTTACGGAGGGAACACCGGGGAGCTGTTTTTT
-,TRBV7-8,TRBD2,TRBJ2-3,CASSSPVREGTDTQYF,TGTGCCAGCAGCTCCCCTGTCCGGGAGGGAACAGATACGCAGTATTTT
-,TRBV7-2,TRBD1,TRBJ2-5,CASSLQGPLTETQYF,TGTGCCAGCAGCCTACAGGGGCCCCTTACGGAGACCCAGTACTTC
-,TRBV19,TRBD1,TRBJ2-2,CASTPPGTGDTGELFF,TGTGCCAGTACCCCACCCGGGACAGGGGACACCGGGGAGCTGTTTTTT
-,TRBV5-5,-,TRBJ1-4,CASSLERWSGTNEKLFF,TGTGCCAGCAGCTTGGAAAGATGGTCCGGTACTAATGAAAAACTGTTTTTT
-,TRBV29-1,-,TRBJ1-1,CSVGGAAEAFF,TGCAGCGTGGGGGGGGCCGCTGAAGCTTTCTTT
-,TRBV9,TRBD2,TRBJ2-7,CASSEAGGLYEQYF,TGTGCCAGCAGCGAAGCGGGAGGACTCTACGAGCAGTACTTC
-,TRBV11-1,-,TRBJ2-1,CASSLAGSYNEQFF,TGTGCCAGCAGCTTAGCTGGGAGTTACAATGAGCAGTTCTTC
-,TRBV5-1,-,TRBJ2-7,CASSWGVGGLGAGKDEQYF,TGCGCCAGCAGCTGGGGGGTCGGGGGGCTGGGAGCGGGAAAGGACGAGCAGTACTTC
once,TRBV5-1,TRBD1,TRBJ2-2,CASSKGTGGGELFF,TGCGCCAGCAGCAAAGGGACAGGGGGCGGGGAGCTGTTTTTT
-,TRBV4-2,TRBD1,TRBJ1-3,CASSLRQGSGNTIYF,TGTGCCAGCAGCCTAAGACAGGGGTCTGGAAACACCATATATTTT
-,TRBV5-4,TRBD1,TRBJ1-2,CASSSVDRDGYGYTF,TGTGCCAGCAGCTCAGTTGACAGGGACGGCTATGGCTACACCTTC
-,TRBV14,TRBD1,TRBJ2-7,CASSQVPGQSPYEQYF,TGTGCCAGCAGCCAAGTCCCGGGACAGAGTCCCTACGAGCAGTACTTC
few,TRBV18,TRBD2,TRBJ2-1,CASSPGLAGGEQFF,TGTGCCAGCTCACCAGGACTAGCGGGAGGTGAGCAGTTCTTC
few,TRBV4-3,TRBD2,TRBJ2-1,CASSQDGGLAGHQFF,TGCGCCAGCAGCCAAGACGGGGGACTAGCGGGTCACCAGTTCTTC
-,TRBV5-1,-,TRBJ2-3,CASRMASGDTQYF,TGCGCCAGCAGAATGGCCTCCGGGGATACGCAGTATTTT
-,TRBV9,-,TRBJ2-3,CASSVGVVATDTQYF,TGTGCCAGCAGCGTAGGAGTGGTAGCCACAGATACGCAGTATTTT
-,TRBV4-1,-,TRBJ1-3,CASGHPTIYF,TGCGCCAGCGGACACCCCACCATATATTTT
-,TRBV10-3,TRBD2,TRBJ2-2,CAITSGGGATGELFF,TGTGCCATCACCAGCGGGGGGGGAGCAACCGGGGAGCTGTTTTTT